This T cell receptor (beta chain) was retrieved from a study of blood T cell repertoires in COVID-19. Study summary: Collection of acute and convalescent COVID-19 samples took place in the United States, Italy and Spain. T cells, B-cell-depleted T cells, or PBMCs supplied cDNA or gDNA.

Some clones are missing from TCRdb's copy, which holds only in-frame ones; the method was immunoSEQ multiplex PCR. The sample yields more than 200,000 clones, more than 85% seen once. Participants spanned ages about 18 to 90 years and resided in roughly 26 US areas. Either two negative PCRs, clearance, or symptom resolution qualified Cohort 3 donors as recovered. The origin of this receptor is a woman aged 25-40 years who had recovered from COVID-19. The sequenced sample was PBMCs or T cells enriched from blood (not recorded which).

In DNA form, the CDR3 reads TGCAGCGTTTACCTCCGGGGGGCTGGAAACACCATATATTTT. This gives the protein CSVYLRGAGNTIYF. The genes are TRBV29-1 and TRBJ1-3; possibly TRBD1 for D (5 bases). Between the trimmed V and J ends, which lost 5 bases and 2 bases, there was a span of 13 bases. The V gene's germline CDR1 is SQVTM and CDR2 ANQGSEA. CDR3 length: 14 amino acids. Full variable domain (missing parts from reference TRBV29-1 and TRBJ1-3): SAVISQKPSRDICQRGTSLTIQCQVDSQVTMMFWYRQQPGQSLTLIATANQGSEATYESGFVIDKFPISRPNLTFSTLTVSNMSPEDSSIYLCSVYLRGAGNTIYFGEGSWLTVV.